The clone carrying this T cell receptor beta chain was detected a few times. Its antigen is as yet unknown. The investigators reverse transcribed all of the isolated RNA, so they sequenced expressed TCRB transcripts. Average reads for naive, central memory and regulatory T cell samples were about 3.57 million. The method was immunoSEQ multiplex PCR; TCRdb's version includes in-frame clones alone and lacks a portion of them. The sample yields some 400,000 clones, around 15% seen once. The data were obtained in a study of beta chain features in type 1 diabetes. Findings of the study overall: Diminished insertions and augmented deletions at VDJ junctions characterized type 1 diabetes patients.

The germline V gene has CDR1 SEHNR and CDR2 FQNEAQ (reference sequence). The V and J ends lost 1 base and 1 base respectively, with 10 bases between them. This CDR3 spans 15 amino acids. This TCR derives from a woman in her late teens or twenties in good health. J is TRBJ1-1 and V is TRBV7-9; D might be TRBD1 (5 bases). The sequencing sample was made of naive CD4+ T cells from blood. This chain's CDR3 is CASSLVGGENTEAFF. The CDR3 DNA reads TGTGCCAGCAGCTTAGTGGGGGGGGAGAACACTGAAGCTTTCTTT.